This paragraph covers one T cell receptor beta chain sequence. The antigen is not known. This sample stems from a study of cytomegalovirus exposure and HLA in healthy donors. Study-wide points: Association with HLA alleles at 0.05 false discovery rate was found for approximately 18,000 TCR beta sequences in a later analysis. Rare TCR sequences predominated, though certain public TCRs were found in many donors. Later analysis indicated greater clonal expansion among HLA-associated TCR beta chains than among equally common other chains.

The primer mix had 60 Vbeta and 13 Jbeta primers. Profiling relied on immunoSEQ multiplex PCR, and the TCRdb table lists in-frame clones only, not all of them. Among around 76,000 clones, about 70% were seen once, and the ten largest hold around a tenth. What was sequenced was PBMCs. This sequence was found in a woman in her forties or fifties in good health and CMV-seropositive.

The CDR3 loop reads CASSVNRGQAEAFF. CDR3 coding DNA: TGCGCCAGCAGTGTGAACAGGGGGCAGGCTGAAGCTTTCTTT. The V and J genes are TRBV10-1 and TRBJ1-1; TRBD1 matches 9 bases. Germline assignment: CDR1 WNHNN and CDR2 SYGVQD (reference sequence). This CDR3 is 14 amino acids long. With 4 bases clipped from V and 6 bases from J, the junction kept 6 bases outside the gene matches.